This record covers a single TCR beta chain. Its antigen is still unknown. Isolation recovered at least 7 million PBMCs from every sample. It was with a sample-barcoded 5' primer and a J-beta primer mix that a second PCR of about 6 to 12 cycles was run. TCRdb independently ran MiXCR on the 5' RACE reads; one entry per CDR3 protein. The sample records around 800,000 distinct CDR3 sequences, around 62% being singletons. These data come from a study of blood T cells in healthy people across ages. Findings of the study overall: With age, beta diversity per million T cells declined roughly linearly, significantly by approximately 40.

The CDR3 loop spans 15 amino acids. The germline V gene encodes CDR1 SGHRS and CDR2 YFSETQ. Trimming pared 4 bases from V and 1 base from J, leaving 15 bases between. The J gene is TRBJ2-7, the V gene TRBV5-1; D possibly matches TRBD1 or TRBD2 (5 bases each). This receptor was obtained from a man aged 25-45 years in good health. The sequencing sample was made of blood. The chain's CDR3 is CASSPGGDRSYEQYF. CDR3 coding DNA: TGCGCCAGCAGCCCGGGTGGGGACCGTTCCTACGAGCAGTACTTC. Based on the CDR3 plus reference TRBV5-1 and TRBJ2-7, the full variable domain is KAGVTQTPRYLIKTRGQQVTLSCSPISGHRSVSWYQQTPGQGLQFLFEYFSETQRNKGNFPGRFSGRQFSNSRSEMNVSTLELGDSALYLCASSPGGDRSYEQYFGPGTRLTVT.